This T cell receptor beta chain originates from a study of cytomegalovirus exposure and HLA in healthy donors. Whole-study results and caveats: Reported findings show TCR beta sequences accurately forecast HLA-A and HLA-B alleles in most subjects.

A few counts support this clone. The antigen is undetermined. The CDR3 covers 14 residues. Germline V lookup: CDR1 SGHTS, CDR2 YDEGEE. Deletions cut 4 bases from V and 0 bases from J, with 8 bases between. Primers for the PCR totalled 60 Vbeta and 13 Jbeta. In the authors' methods: An analysis that came later counted tens of millions of unique TCR beta chains, 10 million to 11 million shared. The protocol was immunoSEQ multiplex PCR, while the TCRdb copy is restricted to in-frame clones and leaves out a portion. The V and J calls and clone size come from that table; D and trimming were worked out from the DNA. The table shows about 120,000 clones, with approximately 9.4% occurring only once.

The chain recombines TRBV5-8 with TRBJ1-5; D not resolved. Specimen: PBMCs. This TCR was recovered from a man younger than 40 in good health and CMV-seronegative. This chain's CDR3 is CASSPGYSNQPQHF. In nucleotides, the CDR3 is TGTGCCAGCAGCCCGGGGTATAGCAATCAGCCCCAGCATTTT.